The clone carrying this TCR beta chain was counted ten times or more. Its target is not known. The data were taken from a study of T cells after yellow fever vaccination. About the study: Fractions low in cell number were prepared with SMART-Seq v4 Ultra Low Input.

Study-level findings and limits: Peaking faster, on day 5 versus 15, the secondary response was nonetheless weaker. Post-booster samples contained most primary-vaccination clones (nearly 98% CD4, almost 90% CD8).

This CDR3 contains 15 residues. V lost 4 bases and J lost 5; bases outside the gene matches: 6. Germline lookup yields CDR1 SNHLY and CDR2 FYNNEI. Template switching by 5'RACE produced TCR cDNA, adding a universal primer site and UMIs. TCRdb independently ran MiXCR on the 5' RACE reads; one entry per CDR3 protein. The data contain roughly 110,000 distinct CDR3 sequences, approximately 8.4% of them seen just once; the ten biggest clones take up 25%. Sequencing was performed on CD8+ T cells sorted from PBMCs, taken 45 days after the yellow fever booster vaccination. This chain connects TRBV2 to TRBJ2-5; 11 bases map to TRBD1. The clonotype comes from a man aged 30-40 years who received the YFV17D yellow fever vaccine. Written as DNA, the CDR3 is TGTGCCAGCAGTGTGATCGGACAGGGGGCTGAGACCCAGTACTTC. It encodes CASSVIGQGAETQYF. Using reference TRBV2 and TRBJ2-5 for the parts outside the CDR3, the full variable domain is EPEVTQTPSHQVTQMGQEVILRCVPISNHLYFYWYRQILGQKVEFLVSFYNNEISEKSEIFDDQFSVERPDGSNFTLKIRSTKLEDSAMYFCASSVIGQGAETQYFGPGTRLLVL.